The present T cell receptor (beta chain) was sequenced within a study of vaccination effects on CD4 cells after COVID-19. On the study more broadly: Three patients who were convalescent were sampled early, at day +14, and again late after vaccination. Post-vaccine specimens arrived a median 72 days past the second dose.

Germline V gene data show CDR1 as SGHAT and CDR2 as FQNNGV. The CDR3 totals 14 residues. V dropped 5 bases and J dropped 3 bases, with 13 bases sitting between them. In regard to this clone: Its antigen is undetermined.

Method: immunoSEQ multiplex PCR; TCRdb's copy keeps in-frame clones and lacks some. The repertoire includes roughly 30,000 clones, 75% of them detected once, and under 8% sits in the top ten. Study observations and caveats: Limitations: small convalescent group and missing early post-infection timepoints. Marked clonal contraction was seen late after vaccination (in both infection- and vaccine-induced clones).

Following culture for roughly 10 days, CD4+ T cells were isolated. According to PCR results, the person was infected with SARS-CoV-2 between March and December 2020. It was two doses of either the BNT162b2 or mRNA-1273 vaccine that participants received. This receptor was identified in a human donor who had a prior SARS-CoV-2 infection. Sample: CD4+ T cells from PBMCs cultured without peptide, taken after COVID-19 vaccination. J is TRBJ1-2 and V is TRBV11-2; D is possibly TRBD1 (6 bases). The CDR3 is CASSPQGRDYGYTF. The DNA of the CDR3 is TGTGCCAGCAGCCCACAGGGACGGGACTATGGCTACACCTTC.